A single T cell receptor beta chain is shown here with its context. The sample originates from a study of blood T cell repertoires in COVID-19. Looking at the study overall: T cells, B-cell-depleted T cells, or PBMCs supplied cDNA or gDNA.

This study enrolled people aged 18 to 89 from about two dozen US geographic areas. In assigning cohorts, the study relied on participant-reported clinical history. As originally analysed: Reference gene primer amplification gave estimated nucleated cell counts. Profiled with immunoSEQ multiplex PCR; TCRdb holds only in-frame clones, not every one. V, J and clone size reflect that table, while D and trimming were determined from the DNA. Of more than 200,000 clones listed, about nine tenths are singletons. The specimen was PBMCs or T cells enriched from blood (not recorded which). The source is a young man in a cohort exposed to, infected with or recovered from COVID-19 (not recorded which).

The CDR3 spells CASSQGTRWWPEAYEQYF. For the CDR3, the DNA is TGTGCCAGCAGCCAAGGCACGAGATGGTGGCCGGAGGCCTACGAGCAGTACTTC. The chain uses TRBV3-1 (or the pseudogene TRBV3-2) and TRBJ2-7, with TRBD2 as a possible D gene (5 bases). V lost 1 base and J 2 bases, leaving 21 bases between the germline ends. This CDR3 has 18 residues. Germline V gene sequence: CDR1 LGHDT, CDR2 YNNKEL (reference sequence).